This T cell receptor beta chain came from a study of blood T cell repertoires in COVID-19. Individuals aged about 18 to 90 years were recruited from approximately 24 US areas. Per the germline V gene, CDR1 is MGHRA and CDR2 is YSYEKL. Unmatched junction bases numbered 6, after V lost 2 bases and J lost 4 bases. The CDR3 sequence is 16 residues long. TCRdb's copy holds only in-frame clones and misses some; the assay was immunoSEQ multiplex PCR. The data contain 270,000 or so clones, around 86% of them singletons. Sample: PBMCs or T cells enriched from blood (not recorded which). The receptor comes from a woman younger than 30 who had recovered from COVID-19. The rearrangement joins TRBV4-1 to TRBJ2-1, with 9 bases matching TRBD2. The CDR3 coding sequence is TGCGCCAGCAGCCAATACGGACTAGCGAGGTACAATGAGCAGTTCTTC. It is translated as CASSQYGLARYNEQFF.